The 16 T cell receptor beta chains presented below share a single source sample, sequenced in a study of radiation and T cells in renal cell carcinoma. Time point in this sample: baseline pretreatment blood. The treatment here: 15 Gy SBRT to primary tumor, nephrectomy 4 weeks later. Produced via immunoSEQ multiplex PCR; TCRdb's table is partial and in-frame only. The sample contains 95,000 or so clones, approximately 86% of which appear only once. Sequenced here: blood, sampled from a patient whose treatment included radiotherapy and nephrectomy. The receptors shown here come from a man aged 50 to 59 with renal cell carcinoma.

This clone has a single count. This chain connects TRBV7-9 to TRBJ1-2; 7 nucleotides agree with TRBD1. The CDR3 spans 15 residues. The V gene's germline CDR1 is SEHNR and CDR2 FQNEAQ (reference sequence). After removal of 1 base from V and 8 bases from J, the junction contained 10 bases not matched to a gene. In DNA, the CDR3 is TGTGCCAGCAGCTTAGAACTCGAGAGGGGGCACGGCTACACCTTC. Translating gives CASSLELERGHGYTF.

The chain recombines TRBV6-5 with TRBJ1-2; perhaps TRBD1 as D (5 bases). CDR1 is MNHEY and CDR2 is SVGAGI in the germline V gene. V lost 10 bases and J lost 0, with 15 bases in between. This CDR3 contains 14 residues. In DNA form, the CDR3 reads TGTGCCAATCCCAGGGTCTCGGCTAACTATGGCTACACCTTC. Translated, it gives CANPRVSANYGYTF.

The sample holds many counts of this clone. This chain uses TRBV6-5 with TRBJ1-2, with TRBD1 matching over 7 bases. Germline CDR1 is MNHEY and CDR2 is SVGAGI. V lost 6 bases, J lost 6 bases, and 10 bases stayed unmatched. The CDR3 has 14 amino acids. The DNA of the CDR3 is TGTGCCAGCAGCCTTTTGGGAGGGGGCGATGGCTACACCTTC. The encoded protein is CASSLLGGGDGYTF.

CDR3: CASSYLASGRAYEQYF. The DNA of the CDR3 is TGTGCCAGCAGTTATCTCGCCAGCGGGAGGGCCTACGAGCAGTACTTC. This chain uses TRBV6-5 with TRBJ2-5; TRBD2 agrees at 10 bases. The assigned J gene may be wrong: the sequence end matches TRBJ2-7 better. Per germline, CDR1 MNHEY and CDR2 SVGAGI. The CDR3 totals 16 residues.

This rearrangement joins TRBV27 to TRBJ2-1, with D tentatively TRBD2 (6 bases). V was pared by 2 bases and J by 10 bases, with 9 bases between. The CDR3 covers 12 residues. Germline V gene data show CDR1 as MNHEY and CDR2 as SMNVEV (reference sequence). DNA of the CDR3: TGTGCCAGCAGTTTAGGAGGGCGGGAGCAGTTCTTC. Translated, it gives CASSLGGREQFF.

The rearrangement joins TRBV5-1 to TRBJ2-3; 11 positions agree with TRBD2. This CDR3 contains 17 residues. Germline V gene lookup returns CDR1 SGHRS and CDR2 YFSETQ. Unmatched junction bases numbered 7, after V lost 4 bases and J lost 0 bases. CDR3 in amino acids: CASSPPTSGASTDTQYF. CDR3 coding DNA: TGCGCCAGCAGCCCGCCGACTAGCGGGGCTAGCACAGATACGCAGTATTTT.

The V gene is TRBV29-1, the J gene TRBJ2-5, with D possibly TRBD1 on 5 matching bases. Trimming left V 5 bases short and J 5 bases short, with 18 bases between. Germline-derived CDR1 and CDR2 are SQVTM and ANQGSEA. The CDR3 covers 14 residues. CDR3 coding DNA: TGCAGCGTTCCCGGACACCTGAATGGGGAGACCCAGTACTTC. Its protein product is CSVPGHLNGETQYF. Full variable domain (outside the CDR3, taken from reference TRBV29-1 and TRBJ2-5): SAVISQKPSRDICQRGTSLTIQCQVDSQVTMMFWYRQQPGQSLTLIATANQGSEATYESGFVIDKFPISRPNLTFSTLTVSNMSPEDSSIYLCSVPGHLNGETQYFGPGTRLLVL.

CDR3 DNA: TGTGCCAGCGGACCTCTGGGGGAGGTTGATCAGCCCCAGCATTTT. This translates into CASGPLGEVDQPQHF. V is TRBV27 and J is TRBJ1-5; D perhaps matches TRBD1 (5 bases). CDR1 is MNHEY and CDR2 is SMNVEV in the germline V gene (reference sequence). V lost 8 bases and J 5 bases, leaving 19 bases between the germline ends. This CDR3 has 15 amino acids.

This clone was seen just once. The chain carries TRBV4-3 and TRBJ1-2; D perhaps matches TRBD1 (5 bases). CDR1 and CDR2 from the germline V gene are LGHNA and YSLEER. Deletions cut 4 bases from V and 6 bases from J, with 24 bases between. The CDR3 runs to 17 residues. In DNA, the CDR3 is TGCGCCAGCAGCCGTAACCGGGCGACTTTCAGGGCAGATGGCTACACCTTC. Its protein product is CASSRNRATFRADGYTF.

The chain uses TRBV5-1 and TRBJ2-7; TRBD1 aligns across 7 bases. Germline V gene data show CDR1 as SGHRS and CDR2 as YFSETQ. J was trimmed by 1 base and V by 8 bases; bases with no gene match: 12. This CDR3 comprises 15 residues. The CDR3 is CASKLQGSTSYEQYF. As DNA, the CDR3 is TGCGCCAGTAAGTTACAGGGGTCAACGTCCTACGAGCAGTACTTC. Combining the CDR3 with reference TRBV5-1 and TRBJ2-7 gives the whole variable domain KAGVTQTPRYLIKTRGQQVTLSCSPISGHRSVSWYQQTPGQGLQFLFEYFSETQRNKGNFPGRFSGRQFSNSRSEMNVSTLELGDSALYLCASKLQGSTSYEQYFGPGTRLTVT.

J is TRBJ2-7 and V is TRBV28; D is possibly TRBD1 (6 bases). Germline V CDR1 and CDR2: MDHEN, SYDVKM. V was pared by 3 bases and J by 3 bases, with 15 bases between. The CDR3 runs 15 residues. CDR3 bases: TGTGCCAGCAGTTTGCATGGACAGACCTTCTACGAGCAGTACTTC. Translated: CASSLHGQTFYEQYF.

The chain employs TRBV6-5 and TRBJ1-1, with 8 bases identical to TRBD1. V lost 1 base and J lost 1; bases outside the gene matches: 5. This CDR3 comprises 16 residues. Germline V gene data show CDR1 as MNHEY and CDR2 as SVGAGI. The CDR3 nucleotides are TGTGCCAGCAGTTACTTTCGGACAGGGTCGAACACTGAAGCTTTCTTT. This encodes CASSYFRTGSNTEAFF.

By share, this clone counts as medium-sized. The same CDR3 arises from other DNA sequences in this sample as well. This chain uses TRBV14 with TRBJ1-2, with a tentative D call TRBD1 (5 bases). Germline V CDR1 and CDR2: SGHDN, FVKESK. V shed 3 bases and J shed 4 bases, with 6 bases lying between them. The CDR3 extends over 12 amino acids. The CDR3 loop is CASSQGGYGYTF. CDR3 bases: TGTGCCAGCAGCCAGGGGGGCTATGGCTACACCTTC.

The chain carries TRBV5-6 and TRBJ1-6, with TRBD1 identical over 7 bases. This CDR3 is 17 amino acids long. J was trimmed by 2 bases and V by 4 bases; bases with no gene match: 9. Per the germline V gene, CDR1 is SGHDT and CDR2 is YYEEEE. This CDR3 reads CASSSGQAGTYNSPLHF. CDR3 coding DNA: TGTGCCAGCAGCAGCGGACAGGCGGGGACCTATAATTCACCCCTCCACTTT.

The rearrangement uses TRBV4-2 and TRBJ1-5; the D is unclear. CDR3 length: 15 amino acids. Trimming pared 0 bases from V and 7 bases from J, leaving 13 bases between. CDR1 LGHNA and CDR2 YNFKEQ come from the germline V gene. DNA of the CDR3: TGTGCCAGCAGCCAAGAACGACACCACGGGCAGCCCCAGCATTTT. The encoded protein is CASSQERHHGQPQHF.

This clone showed up just a few times. The chain carries TRBV9 and TRBJ2-3; tentatively, D is TRBD1 or TRBD2 (6 bases each). This CDR3 spans 15 amino acids. The germline V gene has CDR1 SGDLS and CDR2 YYNGEE. Trimming cost V 4 bases and J 6 bases, with 18 bases left between them. The CDR3: CASSPQSGAVDTQYF. CDR3 bases: TGTGCCAGCAGCCCACAGTCGGGGGCCGTGGATACGCAGTATTTT.